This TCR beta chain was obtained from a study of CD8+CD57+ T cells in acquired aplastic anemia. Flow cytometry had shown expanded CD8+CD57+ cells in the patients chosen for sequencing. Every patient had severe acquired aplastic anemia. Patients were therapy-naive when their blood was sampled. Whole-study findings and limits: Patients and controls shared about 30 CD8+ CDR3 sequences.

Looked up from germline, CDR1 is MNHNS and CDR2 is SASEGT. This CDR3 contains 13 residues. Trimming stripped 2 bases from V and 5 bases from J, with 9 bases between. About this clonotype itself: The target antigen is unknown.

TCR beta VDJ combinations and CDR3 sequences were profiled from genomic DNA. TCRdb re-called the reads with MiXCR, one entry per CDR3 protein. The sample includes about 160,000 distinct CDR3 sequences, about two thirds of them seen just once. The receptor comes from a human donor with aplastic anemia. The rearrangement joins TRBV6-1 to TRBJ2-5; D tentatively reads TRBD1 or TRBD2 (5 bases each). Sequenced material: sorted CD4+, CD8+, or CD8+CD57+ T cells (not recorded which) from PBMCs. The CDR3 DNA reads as TGTGCCAGCAGTGAAATTGGGGGTGAGACCCAGTACTTC. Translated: CASSEIGGETQYF.